The entry below gives a single T cell receptor beta chain sequence along with its context. Data came from immunoSEQ multiplex PCR; TCRdb stores just in-frame clones and leaves some out. The sample gives 29,000 or so clones, 85% to 95% of which show up once; over 7.5% is in the top ten. V was clipped by 4 bases and J by 7 bases, with 9 bases between them. CDR3 length: 12 residues. In germline, CDR1 is SGHRS, CDR2 YFSETQ. This specimen comes from a study of T cell responses to AZD1222 COVID-19 vaccine. The J gene is TRBJ2-1, the V gene TRBV5-1; tentatively, D is TRBD1 (6 bases). Source: peripheral blood, taken on day 0 of AZD1222 vaccination. This receptor was obtained from an adult in good health. For the CDR3, the DNA is TGCGCCAGCAGCCTTCAGGGGAATGAGCAGTTCTTC. It encodes CASSLQGNEQFF.